This TCR beta chain was recovered during a study of blood T cell repertoires in COVID-19. Across the study: Italy, Spain and the United States were the sources of the convalescent and acute COVID-19 samples. PBMCs, B-cell-depleted T cells, or T cells were the source of the cDNA or gDNA that made up the material.

Germline loops: CDR1 LGHNA, CDR2 YSLEER. The CDR3 has 16 amino acids. V lost 0 bases, J lost 1 base, and 10 bases lay in between. How the authors handled the data: Amplification of reference gene primers provided the estimated nucleated cell counts. Method: immunoSEQ multiplex PCR; TCRdb's copy keeps in-frame clones and lacks some. D and trimming come from the DNA, and the V and J calls and clone size come from that table. The repertoire consists of about 190,000 clones, with under 90% occurring once and the leading ten covering about 7%. The J gene is TRBJ1-5, the V gene TRBV4-3, with D uncertain. Sequencing was done on a sample of peripheral blood. This TCR came from a man aged 40-49 years with acute or convalescent COVID-19. In nucleotides, the CDR3 is TGCGCCAGCAGCCAAGATCGGGTTCCGAGCAATCAGCCCCAGCATTTT. It encodes CASSQDRVPSNQPQHF.